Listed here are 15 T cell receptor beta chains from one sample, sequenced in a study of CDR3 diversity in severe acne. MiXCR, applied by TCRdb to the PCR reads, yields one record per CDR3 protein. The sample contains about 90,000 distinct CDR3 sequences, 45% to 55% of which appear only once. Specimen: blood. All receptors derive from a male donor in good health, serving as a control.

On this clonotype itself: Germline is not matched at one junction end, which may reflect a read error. This CDR3 reads CSARPAGFYNEQSF. The CDR3 region has the DNA TGCAGTGCTAGACCAGCGGGGTTCTACAATGAGCAGTCCTTC. V gene TRBV20-1 combines with J gene TRBJ2-1; 7 bases align to TRBD2. The V gene's germline CDR1 is DFQATT and CDR2 SNEGSKA (reference sequence). The CDR3 runs 14 residues.

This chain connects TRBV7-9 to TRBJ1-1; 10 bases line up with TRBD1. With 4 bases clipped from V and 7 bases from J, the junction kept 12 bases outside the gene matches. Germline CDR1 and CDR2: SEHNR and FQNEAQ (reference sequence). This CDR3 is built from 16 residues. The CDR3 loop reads CASSSGQGRIRGEAFF. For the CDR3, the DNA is TGTGCCAGCAGCTCGGGACAGGGGCGTATCAGGGGTGAAGCTTTCTTT. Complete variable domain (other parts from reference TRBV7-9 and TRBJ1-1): DTGVSQNPRHKITKRGQNVTFRCDPISEHNRLYWYRQTLGQGPEFLTYFQNEAQLEKSRLLSDRFSAERPKGSFSTLEIQRTEQGDSAMYLCASSSGQGRIRGEAFFGQGTRLTVV.

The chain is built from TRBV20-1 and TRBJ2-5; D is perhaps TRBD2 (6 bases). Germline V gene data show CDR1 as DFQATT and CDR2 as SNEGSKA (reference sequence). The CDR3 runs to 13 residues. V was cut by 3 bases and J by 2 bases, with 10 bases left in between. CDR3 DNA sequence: TGCAGTGCTAGTTTTAGCGGACAAGAGACCCAGTACTTC. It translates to CSASFSGQETQYF.

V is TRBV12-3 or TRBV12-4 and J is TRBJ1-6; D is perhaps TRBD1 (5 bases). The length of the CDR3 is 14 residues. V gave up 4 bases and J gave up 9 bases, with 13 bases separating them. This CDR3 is CASSSGTELSPLHF. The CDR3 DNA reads TGTGCCAGCAGTTCCGGGACGGAACTTTCACCCCTCCACTTT.

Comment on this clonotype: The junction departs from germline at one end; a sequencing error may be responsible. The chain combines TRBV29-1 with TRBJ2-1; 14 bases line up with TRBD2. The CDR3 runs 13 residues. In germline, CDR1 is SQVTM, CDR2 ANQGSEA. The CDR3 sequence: CSVGTSGSNRLVF. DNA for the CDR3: TGCAGCGTAGGGACTAGCGGGAGTAACCGACTTGTCTTC.

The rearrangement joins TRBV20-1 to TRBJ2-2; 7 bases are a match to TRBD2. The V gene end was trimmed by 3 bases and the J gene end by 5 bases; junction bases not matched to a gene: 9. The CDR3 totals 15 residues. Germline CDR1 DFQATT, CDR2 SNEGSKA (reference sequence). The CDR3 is CSASLTSVSTGELFF. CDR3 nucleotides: TGCAGTGCTAGTCTTACTAGCGTCAGTACCGGGGAGCTGTTTTTT.

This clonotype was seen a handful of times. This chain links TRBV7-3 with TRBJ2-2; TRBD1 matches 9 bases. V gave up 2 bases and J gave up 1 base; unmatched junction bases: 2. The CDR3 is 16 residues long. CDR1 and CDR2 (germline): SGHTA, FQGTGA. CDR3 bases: TGTGCCAGCAGCTTAGGGGGACAGGGGAACACCGGGGAGCTGTTTTTT. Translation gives CASSLGGQGNTGELFF.

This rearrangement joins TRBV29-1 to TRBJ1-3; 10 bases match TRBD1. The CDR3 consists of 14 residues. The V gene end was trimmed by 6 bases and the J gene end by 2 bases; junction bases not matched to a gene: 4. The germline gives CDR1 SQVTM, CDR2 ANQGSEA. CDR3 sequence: CSVGQGYTGNTIYF. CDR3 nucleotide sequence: TGCAGCGTGGGACAGGGGTACACTGGAAACACCATATATTTT.

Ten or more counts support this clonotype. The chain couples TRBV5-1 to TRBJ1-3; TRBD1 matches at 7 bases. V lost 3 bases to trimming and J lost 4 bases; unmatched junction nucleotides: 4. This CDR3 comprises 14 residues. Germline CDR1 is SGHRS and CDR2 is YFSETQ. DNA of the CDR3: TGCGCCAGCAGCTCCGGGACAGAAGGAAACACCATATATTTT. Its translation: CASSSGTEGNTIYF.

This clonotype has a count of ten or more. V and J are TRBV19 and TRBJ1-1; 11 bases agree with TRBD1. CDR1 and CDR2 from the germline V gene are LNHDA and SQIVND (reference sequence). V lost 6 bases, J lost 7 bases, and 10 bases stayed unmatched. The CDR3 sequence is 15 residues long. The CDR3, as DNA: TGTGCCAGTAGGTTCCAGGACAGGGGGCGGATTGAAGCTTTCTTT. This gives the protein CASRFQDRGRIEAFF. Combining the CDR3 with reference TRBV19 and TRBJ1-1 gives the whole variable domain DGGITQSPKYLFRKEGQNVTLSCEQNLNHDAMYWYRQDPGQGLRLIYYSQIVNDFQKGDIAEGYSVSREKKESFPLTVTSAQKNPTAFYLCASRFQDRGRIEAFFGQGTRLTVV.

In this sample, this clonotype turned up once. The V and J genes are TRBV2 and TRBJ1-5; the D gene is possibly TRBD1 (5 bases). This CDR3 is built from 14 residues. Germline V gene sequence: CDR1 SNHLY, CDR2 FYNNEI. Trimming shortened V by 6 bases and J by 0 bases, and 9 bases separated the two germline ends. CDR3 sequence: CASRGPYSNQPQHF. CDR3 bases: TGTGCCAGCAGGGGACCTTATAGCAATCAGCCCCAGCATTTT.

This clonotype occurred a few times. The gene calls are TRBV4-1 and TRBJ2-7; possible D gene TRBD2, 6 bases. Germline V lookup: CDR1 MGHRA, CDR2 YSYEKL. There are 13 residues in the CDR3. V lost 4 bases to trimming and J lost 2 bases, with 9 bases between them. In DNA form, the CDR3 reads TGCGCCAGCAGCCGGGGACTTACCTACGAGCAGTACTTC. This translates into CASSRGLTYEQYF.

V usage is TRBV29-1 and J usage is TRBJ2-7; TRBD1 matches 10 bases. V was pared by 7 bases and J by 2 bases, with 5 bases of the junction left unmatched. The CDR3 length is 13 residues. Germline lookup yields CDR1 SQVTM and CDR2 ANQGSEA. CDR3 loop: CSAVGQGTYEQYF. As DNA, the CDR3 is TGCAGCGCTGTGGGACAGGGGACCTACGAGCAGTACTTC.

The CDR3 region is CASSHRAGGNTDTQYF. The CDR3 DNA follows: TGTGCCAGCAGCCACCGAGCGGGGGGGAACACAGATACGCAGTATTTT. This chain uses TRBV3-1 with TRBJ2-3; 10 nucleotides match TRBD2. CDR3 length: 16 amino acids. V lost 3 bases to trimming and J lost 2 bases; unmatched junction nucleotides: 5. CDR1 and CDR2 from the germline V gene are LGHDT and YNNKEL (reference sequence).

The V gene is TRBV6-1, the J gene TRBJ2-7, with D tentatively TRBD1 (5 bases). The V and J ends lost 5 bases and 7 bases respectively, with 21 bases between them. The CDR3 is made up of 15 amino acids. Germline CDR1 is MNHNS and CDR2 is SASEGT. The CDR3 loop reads CASSYSKRGLGEQYF. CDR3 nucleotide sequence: TGTGCCAGCAGTTACTCGAAAAGGGGCCTTGGGGAGCAGTACTTC.